This T cell receptor (beta chain) was sequenced during a study of neurological immune-mediated disorders. Regarding the study as a whole: Multiple sclerosis was found to have the least TCR clonal expansion, below healthy controls, and HTLV-1-associated myelopathy the most.

Indicated time point: longitudinal time-point 3. Unsorted libraries were prepared from 2 million PBMCs held at -80 C. In TCRdb, the 5' RACE reads were re-called with MiXCR into one record per CDR3 protein. The sample consists of some 55,000 distinct CDR3 sequences, 7.5% to 9.5% of them appearing once. This clonotype was found many times. Its antigen remains unidentified. Losses at the gene ends were 1 base for V and 8 bases for J; bases not matched to a gene: 16. CDR1 and CDR2 from the germline V gene are SGHVS and FQNEAQ. The CDR3 spans 18 residues. The sequenced material came from PBMCs. This chain links TRBV7-8 with TRBJ1-2, with TRBD1 matching 10 bases. The TCR sequence derives from a woman aged 40 to 50 in good health. The CDR3 coding sequence is TGTGCCAGCAGCTTAGGCTGGGGGACAGGGGTTATTCGTAGGGGCTACACCTTC. Its translation is CASSLGWGTGVIRRGYTF.